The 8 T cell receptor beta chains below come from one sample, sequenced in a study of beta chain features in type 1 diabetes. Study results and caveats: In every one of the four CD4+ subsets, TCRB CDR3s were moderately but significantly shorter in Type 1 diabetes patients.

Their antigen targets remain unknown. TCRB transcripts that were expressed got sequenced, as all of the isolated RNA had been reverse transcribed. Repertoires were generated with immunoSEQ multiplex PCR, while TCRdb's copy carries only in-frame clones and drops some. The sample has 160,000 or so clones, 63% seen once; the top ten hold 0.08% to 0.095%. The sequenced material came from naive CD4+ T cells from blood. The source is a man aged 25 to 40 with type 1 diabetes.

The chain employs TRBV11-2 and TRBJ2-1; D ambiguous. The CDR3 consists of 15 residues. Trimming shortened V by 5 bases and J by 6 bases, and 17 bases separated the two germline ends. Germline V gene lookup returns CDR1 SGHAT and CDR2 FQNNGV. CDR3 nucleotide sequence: TGTGCCAGCAGCCAAGCATATACTATTACCAATGAGCAGTTCTTC. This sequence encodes CASSQAYTITNEQFF.

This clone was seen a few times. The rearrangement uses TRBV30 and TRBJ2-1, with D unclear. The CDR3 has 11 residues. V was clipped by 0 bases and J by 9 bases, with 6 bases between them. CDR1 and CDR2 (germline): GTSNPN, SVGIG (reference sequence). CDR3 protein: CAWSVRSEQFF. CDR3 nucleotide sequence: TGTGCCTGGAGTGTACGGAGTGAGCAGTTCTTC.

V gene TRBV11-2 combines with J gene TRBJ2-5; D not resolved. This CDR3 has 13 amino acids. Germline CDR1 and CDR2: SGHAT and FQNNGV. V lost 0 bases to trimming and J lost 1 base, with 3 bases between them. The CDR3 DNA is TGTGCCAGCAGCTTAGACATCCAAGAGACCCAGTACTTC. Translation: CASSLDIQETQYF.

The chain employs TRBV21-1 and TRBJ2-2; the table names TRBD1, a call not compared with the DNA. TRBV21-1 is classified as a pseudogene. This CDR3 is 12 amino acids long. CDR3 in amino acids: CASSRDRGELFF. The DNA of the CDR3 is TGTGCCAGCAGCCGTGACAGGGGGGAGCTGTTTTTT.

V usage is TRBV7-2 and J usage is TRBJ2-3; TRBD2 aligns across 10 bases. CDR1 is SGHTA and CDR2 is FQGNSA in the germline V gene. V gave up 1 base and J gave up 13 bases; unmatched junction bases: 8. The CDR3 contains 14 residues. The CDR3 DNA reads TGTGCCAGCAGCTTAGGCTCGGGACTAGCGTTCGAGTATTTT. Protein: CASSLGSGLAFEYF. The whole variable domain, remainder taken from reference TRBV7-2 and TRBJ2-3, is GAGVSQSPSNKVTEKGKDVELRCDPISGHTALYWYRQSLGQGLEFLIYFQGNSAPDKSGLPSDRFSAERTGGSVSTLTIQRTQQEDSAVYLCASSLGSGLAFEYFGPGTRLTVL.

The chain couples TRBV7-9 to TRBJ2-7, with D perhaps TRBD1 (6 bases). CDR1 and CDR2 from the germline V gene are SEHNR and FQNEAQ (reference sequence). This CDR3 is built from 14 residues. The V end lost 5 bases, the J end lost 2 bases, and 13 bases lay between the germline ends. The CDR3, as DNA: TGTGCCAGCAGCGCCCCCGGGACAACCTACGAGCAGTACTTC. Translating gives CASSAPGTTYEQYF. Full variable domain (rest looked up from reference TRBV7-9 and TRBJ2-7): DTGVSQNPRHKITKRGQNVTFRCDPISEHNRLYWYRQTLGQGPEFLTYFQNEAQLEKSRLLSDRFSAERPKGSFSTLEIQRTEQGDSAMYLCASSAPGTTYEQYFGPGTRLTVT.

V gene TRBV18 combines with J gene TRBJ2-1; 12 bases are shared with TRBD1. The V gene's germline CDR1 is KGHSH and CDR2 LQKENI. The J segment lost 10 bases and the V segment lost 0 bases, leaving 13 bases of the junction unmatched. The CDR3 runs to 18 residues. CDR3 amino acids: CASSPPVGTGGLGGEQFF. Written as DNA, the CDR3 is TGTGCCAGCTCACCACCGGTAGGGACAGGGGGCCTTGGCGGGGAGCAGTTCTTC.

The CDR3: CASGLITSARDQPQHF. CDR3 coding DNA: TGTGCTAGTGGTTTGATAACCTCAGCAAGGGATCAGCCCCAGCATTTT. The chain uses TRBV12-5 and TRBJ1-5; D call uncertain. Looked up from germline, CDR1 is LGHNT and CDR2 is FRNRAP. V lost 2 bases and J 5 bases, leaving 16 bases between the germline ends. The CDR3 runs to 16 residues.